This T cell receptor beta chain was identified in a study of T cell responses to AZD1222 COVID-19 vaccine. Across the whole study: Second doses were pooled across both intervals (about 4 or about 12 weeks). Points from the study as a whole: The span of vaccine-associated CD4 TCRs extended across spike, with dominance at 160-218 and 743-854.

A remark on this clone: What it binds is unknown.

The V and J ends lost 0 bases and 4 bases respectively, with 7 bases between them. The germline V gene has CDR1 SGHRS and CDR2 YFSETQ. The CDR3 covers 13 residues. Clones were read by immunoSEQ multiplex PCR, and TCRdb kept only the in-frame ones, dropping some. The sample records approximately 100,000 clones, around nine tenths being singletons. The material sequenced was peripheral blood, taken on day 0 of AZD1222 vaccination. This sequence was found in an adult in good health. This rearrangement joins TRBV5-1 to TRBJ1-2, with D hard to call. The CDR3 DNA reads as TGCGCCAGCAGCTTGGGTACAATCTATGGCTACACCTTC. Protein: CASSLGTIYGYTF.